In this sample, the clone carrying this T cell receptor (beta chain) turned up many times. This entry comes from a study of blood T cell repertoires in COVID-19. About the study: The samples span acute and convalescent COVID-19 from the United States, Italy and Spain. T cells, B-cell-depleted T cells, or PBMCs supplied cDNA or gDNA.

Per the original data handling: Scientists estimated how many nucleated cells there were by amplifying reference gene primers. Libraries were prepared by immunoSEQ multiplex PCR; TCRdb keeps only in-frame clonotypes and omits some of them. V and J calls and clone size are copied from that table; D and trimming were computed from the DNA. This sample has around 99,000 clones, with about 87% found just once. Deletions cut 4 bases from V and 7 bases from J, with 13 bases between. CDR3 length: 12 amino acids. Germline values: CDR1 GTSNPN, CDR2 SVGIG (reference sequence). The chain combines TRBV30 with TRBJ1-2, with TRBD1 as a possible D gene (5 bases). This sequence was found in a woman aged 50 to 60 with acute or convalescent COVID-19. The sample taken for sequencing was peripheral blood. The DNA for the CDR3 is TGTGCCTGGAATCATGGGGCTGCTGGCTACACCTTC. Amino acids: CAWNHGAAGYTF.